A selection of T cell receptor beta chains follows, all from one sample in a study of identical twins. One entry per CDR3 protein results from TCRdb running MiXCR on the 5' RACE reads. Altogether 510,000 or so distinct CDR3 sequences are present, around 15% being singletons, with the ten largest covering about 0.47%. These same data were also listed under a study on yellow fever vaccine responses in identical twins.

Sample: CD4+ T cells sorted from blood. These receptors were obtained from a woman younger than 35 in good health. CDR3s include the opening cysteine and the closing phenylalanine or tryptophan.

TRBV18	CASSPIAGTELVETQYF
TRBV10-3	CAISSGTEAFF
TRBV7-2	CASSLVAGGTSYEQYF
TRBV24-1	CATSVGQGAWETQYF
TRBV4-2	CASSLPGTGGPRTGELFF
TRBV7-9	CASSFLLRGSGTEAFF
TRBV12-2	CASRGNGSNTGELFF
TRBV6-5	CASSYDHRAAYNEQFF
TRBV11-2	CASSLMVVGTNEQFF
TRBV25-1	CASSEFRGDSYNEQFF
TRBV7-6	CASSLLTTRLSEQFF
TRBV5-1	CASSSVTSGGVEQFF
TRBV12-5	CASGLVLAGGVDEQFF
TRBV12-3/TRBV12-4	CASSPVASGVSGELFF
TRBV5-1	CASSSNAGGSNTEAFF
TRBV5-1	CASSLGQGEKLFF
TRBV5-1	CATRTGTEDEQYF
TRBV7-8	CASSPSRVQETQYF
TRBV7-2	CASSVTAGGGTDTQYF
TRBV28	CASSFLLGTGFIIQYF
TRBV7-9	CASSPGTSGPYEQYF
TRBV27	CASSFLVGTDTQYF
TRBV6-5	CASSYGQVPGNTIYF
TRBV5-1	CASSGGQGDTDTQYF
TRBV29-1	CSVVGREDTEAFF
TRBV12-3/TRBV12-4	CASSRQDSRETQYF
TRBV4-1	CASSQVLGRTSFNEQFF
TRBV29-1	CSGGGLRETQYF
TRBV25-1	CASSGTGGAYNEQFF
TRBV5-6	CASSRRPGTGYGYTF
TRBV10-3	CAITGTPRGEQFF
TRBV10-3	CAISESSGSSEQFF
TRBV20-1	CSAREDRGLTEAFF
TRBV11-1	CASSLRGTPTIANTGELFF
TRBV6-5	CASSYELAGGPTGELFF
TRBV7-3	CASSPKSDTGELFF
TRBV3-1	CASSQSQGTTEAFF
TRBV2	CATQGLAVSEQFF
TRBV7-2	CASSPQRTSTDTQYF
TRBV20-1	CSVAGGADTQYF
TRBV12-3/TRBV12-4	CASSLGLAEHYEQYF
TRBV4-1	CASSQETASYEQYF
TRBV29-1	CSVVERQNTEAFF
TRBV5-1	CASSYGTGTGELFF
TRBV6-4	CASSDSRNNSPLHF
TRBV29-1	CSGQTGNTEAFF
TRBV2	CASSVSGVQETQYF
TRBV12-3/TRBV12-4	CASSPQMPYGELFF